These T cell receptor beta chains were read from a single sample in a study of CD4+ T cells in melanoma. The protocol was immunoSEQ multiplex PCR, while the TCRdb copy is restricted to in-frame clones and leaves out a portion. The sample contains approximately 9,900 clones, 55% to 75% of which appear only once. Sequencing was done on a sample of cells from a culture (not recorded whether cultured in vitro). These receptors were taken from a human donor with melanoma. CDR3s include the opening cysteine and the closing phenylalanine or tryptophan. A D gene is named only where the DNA matches it firmly. Some rows mark clone size as missing; the rest say once, few, many or name a class of expanded clone.

v_call	clone_size	d_call	j_call	cdr3_aa	cdr3_nt
TRBV4-2	.	.	TRBJ2-7	CASSSRAGAYSEQYF	TGTGCCAGCAGCTCCCGGGCGGGGGCCTATTCCGAGCAGTACTTC
TRBV14	.	TRBD1	TRBJ1-6	CASSPTGVYNSPLHF	TGTGCCAGCAGCCCGACAGGGGTTTATAATTCACCCCTCCACTTT
TRBV5-4	.	.	TRBJ2-6	CASSQGTGKSGANVLTF	TGTGCCAGCAGCCAAGGCACAGGGAAATCTGGGGCCAACGTCCTGACTTTC
TRBV9	.	TRBD1	TRBJ1-1	CASSVHPTGGEAFF	TGTGCCAGCAGCGTCCACCCGACAGGGGGGGAAGCTTTCTTT
TRBV5-1	few	.	TRBJ1-3	CASSPVGPGNTIYF	TGCGCCAGCAGCCCCGTGGGCCCTGGAAACACCATATATTTT
TRBV6-6	few	.	TRBJ1-2	CASRLGATVYGYTF	TGTGCCAGCCGACTCGGGGCGACAGTCTATGGCTACACCTTC
TRBV6-5	.	.	TRBJ2-7	CASRTSSYEQYF	TGTGCCAGCAGAACGAGCTCCTACGAGCAGTACTTC
TRBV5-1	.	.	TRBJ2-5	CASSFLAPNQETQYF	TGCGCCAGCAGCTTCCTAGCGCCAAACCAAGAGACCCAGTACTTC
TRBV11-2	.	.	TRBJ2-2	CASSLWKGADTGELFF	TGTGCCAGCAGCCTGTGGAAGGGCGCGGACACCGGGGAGCTGTTTTTT
TRBV6-5	.	.	TRBJ2-7	CASSVDGRYEQYF	TGTGCCAGCAGTGTGGATGGAAGATACGAGCAGTACTTC
TRBV11-2	.	.	TRBJ2-3	CASSLQHGGRGGTDTQYF	TGTGCCAGCAGCCTACAACACGGCGGCAGGGGGGGCACAGATACGCAGTATTTT
TRBV7-2	.	.	TRBJ1-5	CASSWDGPSPQHF	TGTGCCAGCAGCTGGGACGGCCCCTCGCCCCAGCATTTT
TRBV18	.	.	TRBJ2-2	CASSPAGGHGGELFF	TGTGCCAGCTCACCAGCCGGGGGGCACGGCGGGGAGCTGTTTTTT
TRBV6-1	.	.	TRBJ2-3	CASKVVTWDTDTQYF	TGTGCCAGCAAGGTGGTCACCTGGGACACAGATACGCAGTATTTT
TRBV5-4	.	.	TRBJ2-3	CASSRDSTDTQYF	TGTGCCAGCAGCCGGGACTCCACAGATACGCAGTATTTT
TRBV7-3	few	.	TRBJ2-5	CASSATGWETQYF	TGTGCCAGCAGCGCAACAGGGTGGGAGACCCAGTACTTC
TRBV7-2	.	TRBD2	TRBJ2-2	CASSHRGGGASGELFF	TGTGCCAGCAGCCATAGGGGCGGGGGGGCCTCCGGGGAGCTGTTTTTT
TRBV29-1	.	TRBD1	TRBJ1-5	CSARGTGGNQPQHF	TGCAGCGCCAGGGGGACAGGAGGAAATCAGCCCCAGCATTTT
TRBV27	few	.	TRBJ1-5	CASSFSPRQPQHF	TGTGCCAGCAGTTTCAGTCCACGGCAGCCCCAGCATTTT
TRBV7-8	.	.	TRBJ1-2	CASSLVTGWGYTF	TGTGCCAGCAGCTTAGTAACGGGTTGGGGCTACACCTTC
TRBV5-5	.	TRBD1	TRBJ2-5	CASSSGTGGFETQYF	TGTGCCAGCAGCTCCGGGACAGGGGGCTTTGAGACCCAGTACTTC
TRBV2	once	TRBD2	TRBJ2-2	CASSDKLAGTGELFF	TGTGCCAGCAGTGATAAACTAGCGGGGACCGGGGAGCTGTTTTTT
TRBV7-2	.	TRBD2	TRBJ2-3	CASSGSGGAWDTQYF	TGTGCCAGCAGCGGTAGCGGGGGGGCCTGGGATACGCAGTATTTT
TRBV5-5	.	.	TRBJ1-1	CASSLRLGGEAFF	TGTGCCAGCAGCTTGCGACTGGGGGGTGAAGCTTTCTTT
TRBV19	.	TRBD2	TRBJ2-2	CASSIDRGGRGTGELFF	TGTGCCAGTAGTATAGATCGCGGGGGTAGAGGCACCGGGGAGCTGTTTTTT
TRBV5-4	.	.	TRBJ2-5	CASSPPGGRAETQYF	TGTGCCAGCAGCCCCCCTGGAGGGCGGGCAGAGACCCAGTACTTC
TRBV4-1	few	.	TRBJ2-1	CASSRGRKVVNEQFF	TGCGCCAGCAGCCGCGGAAGGAAGGTTGTCAATGAGCAGTTCTTC
TRBV7-8	.	TRBD1	TRBJ1-2	CASRLPGQGAGYTF	TGTGCCAGCAGGTTGCCGGGACAGGGGGCGGGCTACACCTTC
TRBV5-4	once	.	TRBJ2-7	CASSPRDFGPYEQYF	TGTGCCAGCAGCCCCCGGGACTTCGGACCCTACGAGCAGTACTTC
TRBV11-2	.	TRBD2	TRBJ2-3	CASSLLGGGVSTDTQYF	TGTGCCAGCAGCTTACTGGGCGGGGGGGTGAGCACAGATACGCAGTATTTT
TRBV4-2	.	.	TRBJ2-1	CASSVETASSFNEQFF	TGTGCCAGCAGCGTAGAGACTGCGAGCTCATTCAATGAGCAGTTCTTC
TRBV19	.	.	TRBJ1-2	CASSISRQSPNYGYTF	TGTGCCAGTAGTATTTCAAGACAGAGCCCTAACTATGGCTACACCTTC
TRBV4-1	.	.	TRBJ2-1	CASSQDRWLVGGHNEQFF	TGCGCCAGCAGCCAAGATCGGTGGCTAGTGGGCGGGCACAATGAGCAGTTCTTC
TRBV19	.	.	TRBJ2-6	CASCVGQTSGANVLTF	TGTGCCAGTTGTGTCGGACAGACCTCTGGGGCCAACGTCCTGACTTTC
TRBV14	.	.	TRBJ1-4	CASSQGSTSEKLFF	TGTGCCAGCAGCCAAGGGTCGACTTCAGAAAAACTGTTTTTT
TRBV29-1	few	.	TRBJ1-2	CSVEEREHQTNYGYTF	TGCAGCGTTGAAGAGAGAGAACACCAAACTAACTATGGCTACACCTTC
TRBV2	.	TRBD2	TRBJ2-1	CASSRTPSGDVNEQFF	TGTGCCAGCAGCCGAACCCCTAGCGGGGACGTGAATGAGCAGTTCTTC
TRBV2	medium-sized	.	TRBJ1-6	CATKRSSSYNSPLHF	TGTGCCACCAAGCGTAGCAGCTCCTATAATTCACCCCTCCACTTT
TRBV2	.	.	TRBJ2-2	CASSVVWTDGELFF	TGTGCCAGCAGTGTTGTCTGGACGGACGGGGAGCTGTTTTTT
TRBV6-1	.	TRBD2	TRBJ2-3	CASSSVAGSTDTQYF	TGTGCCAGCAGTTCCGTAGCGGGAAGCACAGATACGCAGTATTTT
TRBV5-8	.	.	TRBJ1-4	CASTHRQAEDEKLFF	TGTGCCAGCACCCACCGACAGGCCGAGGATGAAAAACTGTTTTTT
TRBV29-1	.	.	TRBJ1-4	CSVLVATNEKLFF	TGCAGCGTTCTGGTAGCAACTAATGAAAAACTGTTTTTT
TRBV7-2	few	TRBD2	TRBJ2-3	CASSLRGGGGATDTQYF	TGTGCCAGCAGCTTACGAGGTGGCGGGGGGGCAACAGATACGCAGTATTTT
TRBV21-1	.	.	TRBJ1-6	CASSGMRLNSPLHF	TGTGCCAGCAGCGGTATGAGGCTTAATTCACCCCTCCACTTT
TRBV9	.	TRBD1	TRBJ1-1	CASSRGTGGTEAFF	TGTGCCAGCAGCAGAGGGACAGGGGGGACTGAAGCTTTCTTT
TRBV2	.	.	TRBJ2-2	CASIRNSNTGELFF	TGTGCCAGCATCCGCAACTCTAACACCGGGGAGCTGTTTTTT
TRBV29-1	few	.	TRBJ2-7	CSVAQGFRYEQYF	TGCAGCGTTGCCCAAGGATTCCGCTACGAGCAGTACTTC
TRBV30	.	.	TRBJ2-7	CAWSVARGEQYF	TGTGCCTGGAGTGTCGCCAGGGGCGAGCAGTACTTC